This record looks at one TCR beta chain sequence and its context. Its specificity is not known. The data were obtained in a study of cytomegalovirus exposure and HLA in healthy donors. Study background: The approximately 710 first-cohort repertoires and the approximately 110 validation repertoires shared the same platform, a later analysis reported.

Study-level findings and limits: The authors enumerated over 150 TCR beta chains as linked to cytomegalovirus. For most TCR sequences rarity was the rule, although some public TCRs occurred in many donors. Confirmation in vitro established that a few CMV-associated chains were specific for CMV antigens.

Here immunoSEQ multiplex PCR was the method, and the copy in TCRdb shows in-frame clones only, minus some. Among roughly 150,000 clones listed, approximately 90% were seen once. Germline CDR1 is ENHRY and CDR2 is SYGVKD. The V and J ends lost 3 bases and 7 bases respectively, with 16 bases between them. The CDR3 covers 15 residues. The sequence was collected from a man younger than 35 in good health and CMV-seronegative. Material: PBMCs. The rearrangement joins TRBV10-3 to TRBJ1-5; tentative D call: TRBD1 (5 bases). CDR3 amino acids: CAISEEQAKGQPQHF. DNA for the CDR3: TGTGCCATCAGTGAAGAACAGGCCAAGGGCCAGCCCCAGCATTTT.